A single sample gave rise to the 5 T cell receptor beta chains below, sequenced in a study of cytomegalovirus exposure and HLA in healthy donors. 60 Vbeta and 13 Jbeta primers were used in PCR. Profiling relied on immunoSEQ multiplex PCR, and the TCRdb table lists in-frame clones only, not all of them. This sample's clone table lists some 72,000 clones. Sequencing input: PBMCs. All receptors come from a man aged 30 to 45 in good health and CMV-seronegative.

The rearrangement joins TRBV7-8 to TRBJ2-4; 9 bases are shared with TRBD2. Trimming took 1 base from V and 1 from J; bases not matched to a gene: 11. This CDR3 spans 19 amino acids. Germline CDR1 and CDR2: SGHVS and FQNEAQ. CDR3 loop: CASSLGRGGAKLAKNIQYF. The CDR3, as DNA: TGTGCCAGCAGCTTAGGGCGCGGGGGGGCGAAGTTGGCCAAAAACATTCAGTACTTC.

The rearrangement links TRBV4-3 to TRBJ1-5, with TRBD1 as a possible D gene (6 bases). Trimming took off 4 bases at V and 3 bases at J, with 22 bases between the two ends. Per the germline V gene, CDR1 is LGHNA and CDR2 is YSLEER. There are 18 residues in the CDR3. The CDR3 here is CASSLGAPFLGYNQPQHF. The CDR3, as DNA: TGCGCCAGCAGCCTGGGGGCCCCCTTCTTAGGGTACAATCAGCCCCAGCATTTT.

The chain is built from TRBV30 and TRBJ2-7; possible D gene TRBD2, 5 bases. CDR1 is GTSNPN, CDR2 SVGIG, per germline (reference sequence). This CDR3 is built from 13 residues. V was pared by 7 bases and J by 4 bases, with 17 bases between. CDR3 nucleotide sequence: TGTGCCTCCTCCAGCGGAGGCCGATACGAGCAGTACTTC. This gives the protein CASSSGGRYEQYF.

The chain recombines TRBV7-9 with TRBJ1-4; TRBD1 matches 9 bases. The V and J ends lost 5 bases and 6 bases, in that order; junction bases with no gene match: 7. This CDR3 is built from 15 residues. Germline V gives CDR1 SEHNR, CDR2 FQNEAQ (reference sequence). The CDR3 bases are TGTGCCAGCAGCGCCCTGACAGGGGGAGATGAAAAACTGTTTTTT. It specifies CASSALTGGDEKLFF.

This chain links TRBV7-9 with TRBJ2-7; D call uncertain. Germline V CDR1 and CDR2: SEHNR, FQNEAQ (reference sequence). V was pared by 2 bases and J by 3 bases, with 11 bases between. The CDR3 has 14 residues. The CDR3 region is CASSLPPEDYEQYF. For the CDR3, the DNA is TGTGCCAGCAGCTTACCCCCAGAGGACTACGAGCAGTACTTC.